The TCR beta chain under discussion was sequenced for a study of blood T cells in healthy people across ages. In regard to this clonotype: Its antigen is unidentified.

The CDR3 has 14 residues. The germline V gene encodes CDR1 SGDLS and CDR2 YYNGEE. Trimming shortened V by 0 bases and J by 3 bases, and 6 bases separated the two germline ends. General observations from the study: Donor CMV status was unknown, possibly confounding expanded clonotype changes.

Extractions gave at least 5.5 micrograms of total RNA per sample. A second PCR, run for roughly 7 to 11 cycles, used a sample-barcoded 5' primer plus a J-beta primer mix. Via MiXCR, TCRdb re-called the 5' RACE reads, giving one row per CDR3 protein. Here the sample spans over 1.5 million distinct CDR3 sequences, approximately 50% being singletons. The sequenced sample consisted of blood. J is TRBJ2-2 and V is TRBV9; unclear D gene. This clonotype was sampled from a woman in her 40s in good health. The CDR3 sequence: CASSVVGYTGELFF. CDR3 coding DNA: TGTGCCAGCAGCGTAGTTGGCTACACCGGGGAGCTGTTTTTT.